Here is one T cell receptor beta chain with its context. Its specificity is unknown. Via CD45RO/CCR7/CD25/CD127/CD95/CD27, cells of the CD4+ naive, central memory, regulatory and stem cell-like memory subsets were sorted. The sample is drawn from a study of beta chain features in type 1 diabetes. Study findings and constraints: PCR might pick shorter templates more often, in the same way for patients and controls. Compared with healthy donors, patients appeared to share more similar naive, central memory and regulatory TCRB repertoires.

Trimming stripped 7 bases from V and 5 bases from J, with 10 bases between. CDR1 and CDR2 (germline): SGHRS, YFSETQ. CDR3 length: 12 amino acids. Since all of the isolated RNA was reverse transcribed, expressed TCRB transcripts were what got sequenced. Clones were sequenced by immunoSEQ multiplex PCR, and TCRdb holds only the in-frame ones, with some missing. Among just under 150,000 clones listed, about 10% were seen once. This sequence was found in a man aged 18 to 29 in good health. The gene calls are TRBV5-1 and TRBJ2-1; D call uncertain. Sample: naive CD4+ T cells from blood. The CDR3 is CASRLAHNEQFF. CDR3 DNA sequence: TGCGCCAGCCGACTGGCTCACAATGAGCAGTTCTTC. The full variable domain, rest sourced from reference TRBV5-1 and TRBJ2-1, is KAGVTQTPRYLIKTRGQQVTLSCSPISGHRSVSWYQQTPGQGLQFLFEYFSETQRNKGNFPGRFSGRQFSNSRSEMNVSTLELGDSALYLCASRLAHNEQFFGPGTRLTVL.